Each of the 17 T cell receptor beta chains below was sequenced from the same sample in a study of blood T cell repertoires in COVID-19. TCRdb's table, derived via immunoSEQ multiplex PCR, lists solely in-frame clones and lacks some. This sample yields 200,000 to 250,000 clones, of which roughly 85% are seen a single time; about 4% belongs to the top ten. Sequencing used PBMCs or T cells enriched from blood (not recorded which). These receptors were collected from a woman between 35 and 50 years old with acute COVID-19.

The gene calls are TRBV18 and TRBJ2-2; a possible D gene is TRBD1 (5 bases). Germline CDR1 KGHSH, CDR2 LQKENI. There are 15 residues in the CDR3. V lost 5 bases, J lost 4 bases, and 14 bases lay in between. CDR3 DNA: TGTGCCAGCTCAACACAGGCGCCGGGCACCGGGGAGCTGTTTTTT. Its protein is CASSTQAPGTGELFF.

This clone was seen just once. CDR3 amino acids: CASRPGTGHV. The CDR3 nucleotides read TGTGCCAGCAGGCCCGGGACAGGGCACGTC. This rearrangement joins TRBV21-1 to TRBJ2-7; the table's TRBD1 call for D was not verified on the DNA. TRBV21-1 is given as a pseudogene. The CDR3 is 10 amino acids.

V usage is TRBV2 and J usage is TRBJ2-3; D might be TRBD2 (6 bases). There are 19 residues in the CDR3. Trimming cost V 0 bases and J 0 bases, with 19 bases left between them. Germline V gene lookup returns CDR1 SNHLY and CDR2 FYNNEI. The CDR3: CASSEALGGAGSSTDTQYF. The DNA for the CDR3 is TGTGCCAGCAGTGAAGCCCTAGGAGGGGCAGGCTCGAGCACAGATACGCAGTATTTT.

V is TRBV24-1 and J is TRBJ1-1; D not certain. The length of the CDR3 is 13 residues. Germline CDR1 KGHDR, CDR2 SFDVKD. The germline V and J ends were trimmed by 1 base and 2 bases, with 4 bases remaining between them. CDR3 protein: CATSDFQNTEAFF. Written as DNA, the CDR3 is TGTGCCACCAGTGATTTCCAAAACACTGAAGCTTTCTTT.

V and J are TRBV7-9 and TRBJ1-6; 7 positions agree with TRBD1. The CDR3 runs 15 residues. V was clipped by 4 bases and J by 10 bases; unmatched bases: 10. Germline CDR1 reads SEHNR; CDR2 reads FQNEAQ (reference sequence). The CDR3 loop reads CASSSLDRPGSPLHF. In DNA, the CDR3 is TGTGCCAGCAGCTCCCTGGACAGGCCGGGATCACCCCTCCACTTT. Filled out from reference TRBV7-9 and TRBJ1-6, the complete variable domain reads DTGVSQNPRHKITKRGQNVTFRCDPISEHNRLYWYRQTLGQGPEFLTYFQNEAQLEKSRLLSDRFSAERPKGSFSTLEIQRTEQGDSAMYLCASSSLDRPGSPLHFGNGTRLTVT.

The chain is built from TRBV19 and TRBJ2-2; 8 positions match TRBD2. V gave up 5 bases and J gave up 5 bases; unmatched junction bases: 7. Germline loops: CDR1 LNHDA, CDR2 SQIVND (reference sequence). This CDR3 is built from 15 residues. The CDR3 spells CASSVPGLVTGELFF. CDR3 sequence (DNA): TGTGCCAGTAGTGTCCCGGGACTAGTTACCGGGGAGCTGTTTTTT.

CDR3 loop: CASRLQGAGGELFF. DNA of the CDR3: TGTGCCAGCAGACTACAGGGGGCAGGCGGGGAGCTGTTTTTT. The chain is built from TRBV7-9 and TRBJ2-2; 9 positions agree with TRBD1. The length of the CDR3 is 14 residues. V was clipped by 6 bases and J by 7 bases; unmatched bases: 6. From germline, CDR1 is SEHNR and CDR2 FQNEAQ (reference sequence).

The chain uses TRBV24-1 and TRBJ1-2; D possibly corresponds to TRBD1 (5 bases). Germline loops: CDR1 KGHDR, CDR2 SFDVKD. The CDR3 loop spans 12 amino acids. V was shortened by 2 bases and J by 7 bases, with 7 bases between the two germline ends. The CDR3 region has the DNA TGTGCCACCAGTGATTCAGGGTTTGGCTACACCTTC. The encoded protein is CATSDSGFGYTF.

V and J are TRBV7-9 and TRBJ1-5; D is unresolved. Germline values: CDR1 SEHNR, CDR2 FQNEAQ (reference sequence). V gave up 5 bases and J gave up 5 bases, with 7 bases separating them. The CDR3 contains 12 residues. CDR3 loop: CASSTQDQPQHF. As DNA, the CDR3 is TGTGCCAGCAGCACCCAGGATCAGCCCCAGCATTTT. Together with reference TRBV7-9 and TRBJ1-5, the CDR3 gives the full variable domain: DTGVSQNPRHKITKRGQNVTFRCDPISEHNRLYWYRQTLGQGPEFLTYFQNEAQLEKSRLLSDRFSAERPKGSFSTLEIQRTEQGDSAMYLCASSTQDQPQHFGDGTRLSIL.

The CDR3 reads CASSQDYGFAFF. CDR3 coding DNA: TGTGCCAGCAGCCAAGACTACGGGTTCGCTTTCTTT. V gene TRBV3-1 (or the pseudogene TRBV3-2) combines with J gene TRBJ1-1; D unclear. The CDR3 is 12 amino acids. V lost 0 bases and J 11 bases, leaving 10 bases between the germline ends. Per germline, CDR1 LGHDT and CDR2 YNNKEL (reference sequence).

CDR3 nucleotide sequence: TGCGCCAGCAGCCAACCGACAAGGTCGTATAATTCACCCCTCCACTTT. It yields the protein CASSQPTRSYNSPLHF. The chain employs TRBV4-1 and TRBJ1-6, with no clear D. The CDR3 consists of 16 residues. Germline CDR1 is MGHRA and CDR2 is YSYEKL. V lost 2 bases and J 4 bases, leaving 12 bases between the germline ends.

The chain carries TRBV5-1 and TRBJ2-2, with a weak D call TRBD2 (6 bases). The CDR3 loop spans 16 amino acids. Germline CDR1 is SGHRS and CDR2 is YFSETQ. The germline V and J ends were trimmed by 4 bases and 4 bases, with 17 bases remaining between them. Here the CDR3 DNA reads TGCGCCAGCAGCCTAAACCTGCAGGGAGGCACCGGGGAGCTGTTTTTT. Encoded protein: CASSLNLQGGTGELFF.

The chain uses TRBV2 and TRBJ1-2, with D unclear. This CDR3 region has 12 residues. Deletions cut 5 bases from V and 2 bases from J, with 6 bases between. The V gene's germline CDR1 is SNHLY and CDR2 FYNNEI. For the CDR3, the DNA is TGTGCCAGCAGTTCGGGGAACTATGGCTACACCTTC. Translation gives CASSSGNYGYTF.

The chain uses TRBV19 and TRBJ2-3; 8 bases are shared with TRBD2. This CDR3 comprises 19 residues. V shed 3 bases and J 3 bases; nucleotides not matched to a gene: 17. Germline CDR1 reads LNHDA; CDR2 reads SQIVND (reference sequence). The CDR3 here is CASSIFVPSMTGGTDTQYF. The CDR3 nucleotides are TGTGCCAGTAGTATTTTCGTCCCCTCTATGACGGGGGGGACAGATACGCAGTATTTT.

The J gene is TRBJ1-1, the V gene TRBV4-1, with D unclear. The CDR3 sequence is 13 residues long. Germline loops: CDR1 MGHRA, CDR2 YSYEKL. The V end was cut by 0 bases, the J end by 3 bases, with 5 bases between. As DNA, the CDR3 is TGCGCCAGCAGCCAAGATTCGGACACTGAAGCTTTCTTT. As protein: CASSQDSDTEAFF.

For the CDR3, the DNA is TGTGCCAGCAGCTCGCAATATACAGGGGCCCTCGGCCATAATTCACCCCTCCACTTT. This codes for CASSSQYTGALGHNSPLHF. This chain joins TRBV7-8 and TRBJ1-6, with 7 positions matching TRBD1. With 4 bases clipped from V and 5 bases from J, the junction kept 17 bases outside the gene matches. Per germline, CDR1 SGHVS and CDR2 FQNEAQ. The CDR3 contains 19 residues.

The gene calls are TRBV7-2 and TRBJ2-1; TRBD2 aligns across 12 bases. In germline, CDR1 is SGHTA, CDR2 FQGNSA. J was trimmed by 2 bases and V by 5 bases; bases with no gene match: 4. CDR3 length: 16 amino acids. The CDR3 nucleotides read TGTGCCAGCAGCAGTCCTAGCGGGGGGGCCTACAATGAGCAGTTCTTC. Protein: CASSSPSGGAYNEQFF.